The 22 T cell receptor beta chains below all came from one sample that was sequenced in a study of cytomegalovirus exposure and HLA in healthy donors. In the PCR, 60 Vbeta and 13 Jbeta primers were used. Method: immunoSEQ multiplex PCR; TCRdb's copy keeps in-frame clones and lacks some. Counted here are about 180,000 clones, around 80% occurring once; the ten biggest clones make up approximately 1.3%. Sequencing was done on a sample of PBMCs. The receptors derive from a man between 18 and 29 years old in good health and CMV-seronegative.

The rearrangement uses TRBV6-5 and TRBJ1-4; maybe TRBD1 (5 bases). Germline V gives CDR1 MNHEY, CDR2 SVGAGI. This CDR3 is 12 amino acids long. Deletions cut 7 bases from V and 5 bases from J, with 8 bases between. The DNA of the CDR3 is TGTGCCAGCAAGGCAGGGAATGAAAAACTGTTTTTT. Its translation: CASKAGNEKLFF.

V is TRBV27 and J is TRBJ1-5, with 7 bases aligning to TRBD1. The CDR3 is 14 residues long. Trimming cost V 4 bases and J 4 bases; bases outside gene matches: 4. CDR1 is MNHEY and CDR2 is SMNVEV in the germline V gene (reference sequence). CDR3 loop: CASSSGQDNQPQHF. CDR3 coding DNA: TGTGCCAGCAGTTCAGGACAGGATAATCAGCCCCAGCATTTT.

This chain joins TRBV7-3 and TRBJ2-2; perhaps TRBD2 as D (6 bases). Germline V gene sequence: CDR1 SGHTA, CDR2 FQGTGA. With 5 bases removed from V and 7 bases from J, the gap between germline ends came to 11 bases. This CDR3 region has 13 residues. The CDR3 here is CASSLLEGGELFF. DNA of the CDR3: TGTGCCAGCAGCCTACTGGAGGGCGGGGAGCTGTTTTTT.

The CDR3 protein is CASSLGTGVTEAFF. CDR3 DNA: TGTGCCAGCAGTCTCGGGACAGGGGTCACTGAAGCTTTCTTT. V is TRBV2 and J is TRBJ1-1; 10 nucleotides align to TRBD1. V trimming: 5 bases; J trimming: 4 bases; junction bases outside the gene matches: 4. This CDR3 contains 14 residues. The germline V gene has CDR1 SNHLY and CDR2 FYNNEI.

The CDR3 loop reads CASRQRTGGNEQFF. The CDR3 DNA reads as TGTGCCAGCAGACAGAGGACAGGGGGAAATGAGCAGTTCTTC. The rearrangement joins TRBV5-8 to TRBJ2-1; TRBD1 agrees at 10 bases. The germline gives CDR1 SGHTS, CDR2 YDEGEE. After removal of 5 bases from V and 7 bases from J, the junction contained 6 bases not matched to a gene. This CDR3 has 14 amino acids.

This clone was picked up one time. This chain connects TRBV2 to TRBJ2-3; maybe TRBD1 (6 bases). The CDR3 covers 16 residues. Trimming removed 1 base at V and 2 bases at J, with 13 bases between. Germline CDR1 SNHLY, CDR2 FYNNEI. For the CDR3, the DNA is TGTGCCAGCAGTGAAGTGGGGACATGGGTCACAGATACGCAGTATTTT. Its protein is CASSEVGTWVTDTQYF.

The chain employs TRBV7-3 and TRBJ2-2; no firm D call. CDR3 size: 17 residues. Per germline, CDR1 SGHTA and CDR2 FQGTGA. With 2 bases removed from V and 0 bases from J, the gap between germline ends came to 13 bases. The CDR3 spells CASSLYGYRTNTGELFF. In DNA, the CDR3 is TGTGCCAGCAGCTTATATGGGTACAGAACGAACACCGGGGAGCTGTTTTTT. The variable domain in full, with the rest retrieved from reference TRBV7-3 and TRBJ2-2, is GAGVSQTPSNKVTEKGKYVELRCDPISGHTALYWYRQSLGQGPEFLIYFQGTGAADDSGLPNDRFFAVRPEGSVSTLKIQRTERGDSAVYLCASSLYGYRTNTGELFFGEGSRLTVL.

The chain joins TRBV5-6 to TRBJ2-6, with 12 bases aligning to TRBD1. The CDR3 totals 18 residues. V gave up 4 bases and J gave up 3 bases; unmatched junction bases: 8. CDR1 SGHDT and CDR2 YYEEEE come from the germline V gene. DNA for the CDR3: TGTGCCAGCAGCCAGGCGGGACAGGGGGCGAGTGGGGCCAACGTCCTGACTTTC. As protein: CASSQAGQGASGANVLTF.

J is TRBJ2-5 and V is TRBV5-1, with 14 bases identical to TRBD2. V shed 2 bases and J 1 base; nucleotides not matched to a gene: 13. Germline CDR1 reads SGHRS; CDR2 reads YFSETQ. CDR3 length: 20 amino acids. The CDR3 region is CASSLHLPGTSGGIQETQYF. The CDR3 DNA reads TGCGCCAGCAGCTTACACCTCCCGGGGACTAGCGGGGGAATCCAAGAGACCCAGTACTTC.

The CDR3 reads CSVAEEKVMNTEAFF. CDR3 bases: TGCAGCGTTGCGGAGGAGAAAGTGATGAACACTGAAGCTTTCTTT. The rearrangement joins TRBV29-1 to TRBJ1-1; no definite D call. Germline V gene sequence: CDR1 SQVTM, CDR2 ANQGSEA. The CDR3 runs to 15 residues. Trimming shortened V by 4 bases and J by 0 bases, and 15 bases separated the two germline ends.

The chain couples TRBV2 to TRBJ2-7, with unresolved D. The ends were cut back, 1 base at V and 3 bases at J, with 7 bases in the middle. The germline V gene has CDR1 SNHLY and CDR2 FYNNEI. This CDR3 is built from 13 residues. In DNA form, the CDR3 reads TGTGCCAGCAGTGAAGTGACACACTACGAGCAGTACTTC. It encodes CASSEVTHYEQYF.

CDR3 amino acids: CASSLARGDGLFF. CDR3 nucleotides: TGTGCCAGCAGCTTAGCACGGGGAGACGGACTGTTTTTT. The chain carries TRBV11-1 and TRBJ1-4; D is unclear. Germline CDR1 and CDR2: SGHAT and FQDESV (reference sequence). The V and J ends lost 0 bases and 13 bases respectively, with 12 bases between them. The CDR3 loop spans 13 amino acids.

V and J are TRBV4-1 and TRBJ1-2; no reliable D call. The V end lost 1 base, the J end lost 1 base, and 7 bases lay between the germline ends. The V gene's germline CDR1 is MGHRA and CDR2 YSYEKL. The CDR3 contains 14 residues. CDR3 coding DNA: TGCGCCAGCAGCCAAGGGTTACATAACTATGGCTACACCTTC. This encodes CASSQGLHNYGYTF.

This rearrangement joins TRBV6-6 to TRBJ2-2; 8 bases align to TRBD2. V gave up 5 bases and J gave up 0 bases; unmatched junction bases: 2. The CDR3 has 15 residues. CDR1 and CDR2 (germline): MNHNY, SVGAGI (reference sequence). Here the CDR3 DNA reads TGTGCCAGCAGTGCTAGCGGGCCGAACACCGGGGAGCTGTTTTTT. This encodes CASSASGPNTGELFF.

Turning to this clone: A junction boundary mismatches the germline segment, possibly from a read error. This chain connects TRBV6-1 to TRBJ2-3; D is possibly TRBD2 (5 bases). The CDR3 has 15 amino acids. CDR1 and CDR2 (germline): MNHNS, SASEGT. CDR3: CASSEESGLGDTQYF. CDR3 sequence (DNA): TGTGCCAGCAGCGAAGAGAGCGGCCTTGGGGATACGCAGTATTTT.

The chain carries TRBV7-2 and TRBJ2-7, with D possibly TRBD1 on 5 matching bases. V gave up 0 bases and J gave up 2 bases, with 11 bases separating them. The CDR3 has 15 residues. The V gene's germline CDR1 is SGHTA and CDR2 FQGNSA. The CDR3 is CASSLATGRPYEQYF. DNA for the CDR3: TGTGCCAGCAGCTTAGCAACAGGACGACCCTACGAGCAGTACTTC.

A single count supports this clone. The V and J genes are TRBV10-3 and TRBJ2-7, with D perhaps TRBD2 (5 bases). From germline, CDR1 is ENHRY and CDR2 SYGVKD. The CDR3 is 14 residues long. Trimming left V 2 bases short and J 11 bases short, with 19 bases between. CDR3 amino acids: CAISEEGRAQEEYF. The CDR3 DNA sequence: TGTGCCATCAGTGAGGAAGGACGAGCGCAGGAGGAGTACTTC.

CDR3 protein: CASSYSRQVSQPQHF. The CDR3, as DNA: TGTGCCAGCAGTTACTCACGACAGGTTAGTCAGCCCCAGCATTTT. The chain combines TRBV6-5 with TRBJ1-5, with D maybe TRBD1 (6 bases). Trimming took 0 bases from V and 6 from J, leaving 12 bases between them. The CDR3 covers 15 residues. Germline values: CDR1 MNHEY, CDR2 SVGAGI.

This clone was picked up a small number of times. The chain couples TRBV19 to TRBJ1-5; D might be TRBD1 (5 bases). The V gene's germline CDR1 is LNHDA and CDR2 SQIVND (reference sequence). The CDR3 runs 14 residues. V lost 8 bases and J 6 bases, leaving 17 bases between the germline ends. CDR3 loop: CASGSGGRGQPQHF. CDR3 coding DNA: TGTGCCAGTGGGTCGGGGGGTCGGGGTCAGCCCCAGCATTTT.

The gene calls are TRBV14 and TRBJ1-2, with D possibly being TRBD1 (6 bases). V dropped 2 bases and J dropped 6 bases, with 19 bases sitting between them. From germline, CDR1 is SGHDN and CDR2 FVKESK. CDR3 size: 16 residues. The CDR3 spells CASSQQLLRGWDGYTF. CDR3 DNA sequence: TGTGCCAGCAGCCAACAGCTTCTCAGGGGTTGGGATGGCTACACCTTC.

The chain recombines TRBV7-9 with TRBJ1-4, with 7 bases fitting TRBD1. With 7 bases clipped from V and 5 bases from J, the junction kept 10 bases outside the gene matches. This CDR3 is 15 amino acids long. Germline V gene data show CDR1 as SEHNR and CDR2 as FQNEAQ (reference sequence). The CDR3: CASTQGDRVNEKLFF. CDR3 DNA: TGTGCCAGCACCCAAGGGGACAGAGTGAATGAAAAACTGTTTTTT.

This clone has just a few counts. This sequence joins TRBV7-9 and TRBJ2-1; TRBD2 matches 8 bases. The germline gives CDR1 SEHNR, CDR2 FQNEAQ (reference sequence). The CDR3 extends over 14 amino acids. In DNA form, the CDR3 reads TGTTCCGGGGGGGGCAGTAACCCCTACAATGAGCAGTTCTTC. The encoded protein is CSGGGSNPYNEQFF.